The source of this T cell receptor (beta chain) is a study of blood T cell repertoires in COVID-19. Study-wide context: Whether acute or convalescent, the COVID-19 samples came from the United States, Italy and Spain. Sources were T cells, B-cell-depleted T cells, or PBMCs; the material itself was cDNA or gDNA.

Authors' data handling: Estimation of nucleated cell counts was performed using reference gene primer amplification. The data were produced by immunoSEQ multiplex PCR, yet TCRdb's version contains in-frame clones alone and is incomplete. Clonal size and the V and J genes are those of that table, whereas D and trimming came from the DNA. Of about 280,000 clones listed, 86% are singletons. With 7 bases clipped from V and 6 bases from J, the junction kept 9 bases outside the gene matches. CDR3 size: 12 residues. Germline lookup yields CDR1 DFQATT and CDR2 SNEGSKA (reference sequence). The J gene is TRBJ2-7, the V gene TRBV20-1, with 7 nucleotides matching TRBD1. Sequenced material: peripheral blood. This TCR derives from a woman in her 30s with active or convalescent COVID-19. CDR3 sequence (DNA): TGCAGTGGAAGTGACAGGGCTGTCGAGCAGTACTTC. As protein: CSGSDRAVEQYF.